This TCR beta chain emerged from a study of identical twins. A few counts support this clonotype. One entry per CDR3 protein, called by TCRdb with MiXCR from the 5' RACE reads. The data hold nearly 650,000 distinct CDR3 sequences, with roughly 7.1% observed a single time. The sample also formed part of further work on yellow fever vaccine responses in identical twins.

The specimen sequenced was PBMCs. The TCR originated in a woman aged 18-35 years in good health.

The CDR3 DNA reads TGCGCCAGCAGCCGGGAGGTAAATTCACCCCTCCACTTT. Translating gives CASSREVNSPLHF. The V call is TRBV5-1, the J call TRBJ1-6; D gene ambiguous. The V gene's germline CDR1 is SGHRS and CDR2 YFSETQ. The CDR3 is made up of 13 amino acids. The V end lost 4 bases, the J end lost 7 bases, and 9 bases lay between the germline ends.